Listed below are T cell receptor beta chains from one sample, sequenced in a study of cytomegalovirus exposure and HLA in healthy donors. The table came from immunoSEQ multiplex PCR; TCRdb's copy has only in-frame clones and leaves some out. The sample holds roughly 72,000 clones, over 70% seen once. Material: PBMCs. All receptors derive from a woman in her forties in good health and CMV-seropositive. Each CDR3 is given with its conserved first and last residue. D genes are given only for firm matches. Part of the rows lack a size; the others show once, few, many or a class for expanded clones.

d_call: -; j_call: TRBJ1-2; v_call: TRBV5-1; clone_size: -; cdr3_nt: TGCGCCAGCAGACGAACCGGGACAAATAACTATGGCTACACCTTC; cdr3_aa: CASRRTGTNNYGYTF
d_call: -; j_call: TRBJ1-1; v_call: TRBV29-1; clone_size: -; cdr3_nt: TGCAGCGTCGCCCCTACTATGAACACTGAAGCTTTCTTT; cdr3_aa: CSVAPTMNTEAFF
d_call: -; j_call: TRBJ2-2; v_call: TRBV7-9; clone_size: -; cdr3_nt: TGTGCCAGCAGCCCCCCATCGATAAACAGGGAATTAGGGGAGCTGTTTTTT; cdr3_aa: CASSPPSINRELGELFF
d_call: TRBD1; j_call: TRBJ1-1; v_call: TRBV5-1; clone_size: -; cdr3_nt: TGCGCCAGCAGCACCCAACAGGGGATGAACACTGAAGCTTTCTTT; cdr3_aa: CASSTQQGMNTEAFF
d_call: -; j_call: TRBJ1-1; v_call: TRBV7-2; clone_size: -; cdr3_nt: TGTGCCAGCGGATTACAGGTGAACACTGAAGCTTTCTTT; cdr3_aa: CASGLQVNTEAFF
d_call: -; j_call: TRBJ1-1; v_call: TRBV6-8; clone_size: once; cdr3_nt: TGTGCCAGCAATCCCTTTCCCCTTCCGGGACTGGGAGACACTGAAGCTTTCTTT; cdr3_aa: CASNPFPLPGLGDTEAFF
d_call: TRBD1; j_call: TRBJ1-6; v_call: TRBV6-5; clone_size: -; cdr3_nt: TGTGCCAGCGGACCCGACAGGGCTTCACCCCTCCACTTT; cdr3_aa: CASGPDRASPLHF
d_call: TRBD2; j_call: TRBJ2-1; v_call: TRBV7-8; clone_size: once; cdr3_nt: TGTGCCAGCAGCTCACTGACTAGCGCAACACCCTACAATGAGCAGTTCTTC; cdr3_aa: CASSSLTSATPYNEQFF
d_call: -; j_call: TRBJ1-5; v_call: TRBV30; clone_size: -; cdr3_nt: TGTGCCTGGACCGAGGGGCGCGGGGGCAATCAGCCCCAGCATTTT; cdr3_aa: CAWTEGRGGNQPQHF
d_call: -; j_call: TRBJ2-1; v_call: TRBV2; clone_size: once; cdr3_nt: TGTGCCAGCAGTGGATTCCAGGGAGGCGGCCCTGTATTGAATGAGCAGTTCTTC; cdr3_aa: CASSGFQGGGPVLNEQFF
d_call: -; j_call: TRBJ2-3; v_call: TRBV6-1; clone_size: -; cdr3_nt: TGTGCCGCCACGACGGGTGCGGATACGCAGTATTTT; cdr3_aa: CAATTGADTQYF
d_call: -; j_call: TRBJ2-5; v_call: TRBV30; clone_size: few; cdr3_nt: TGTGCCTGGAGTGGGCCCCAAGAGACCCAGTACTTC; cdr3_aa: CAWSGPQETQYF
d_call: -; j_call: TRBJ2-5; v_call: TRBV5-4; clone_size: -; cdr3_nt: TGTGCCAGCAGCTTGGTGGGCGGTGTGGGGCCCCAGTACTTC; cdr3_aa: CASSLVGGVGPQYF
d_call: -; j_call: TRBJ1-5; v_call: TRBV5-8; clone_size: -; cdr3_nt: TGTGCCAGCAGCTTGAGCCGTCTCTCGCAACATCAGCCCCAGCATTTT; cdr3_aa: CASSLSRLSQHQPQHF
d_call: TRBD1; j_call: TRBJ2-2; v_call: TRBV15; clone_size: -; cdr3_nt: TGTGCCACCAGCGCGGACAGGATCGGGGAGCTGTTTTTT; cdr3_aa: CATSADRIGELFF
d_call: -; j_call: TRBJ1-2; v_call: TRBV19; clone_size: -; cdr3_nt: TGTGCCAGTAGTATAATACAGGACGGCGGCTACACCTTC; cdr3_aa: CASSIIQDGGYTF
d_call: TRBD1; j_call: TRBJ1-5; v_call: TRBV30; clone_size: -; cdr3_nt: TGTGCCTGGACCTCCCCAGGTGGGGCAGGGGGGAATCAGCCCCAGCATTTT; cdr3_aa: CAWTSPGGAGGNQPQHF
d_call: -; j_call: TRBJ1-1; v_call: TRBV10-3; clone_size: -; cdr3_nt: TGTGCCATCAGTGAGAGGTTGGGGCCAGGCTACACTGAAGCTTTCTTT; cdr3_aa: CAISERLGPGYTEAFF
d_call: -; j_call: TRBJ2-1; v_call: TRBV4-2; clone_size: -; cdr3_nt: TGTGCCAGCAGCAGAAGTGAACTGGACAATGAGCAGTTCTTC; cdr3_aa: CASSRSELDNEQFF
d_call: TRBD1; j_call: TRBJ2-1; v_call: TRBV18; clone_size: -; cdr3_nt: TGTGCCAGCTCACCACCGAAGGGACAGGGGGCGAATGAGCAGTTCTTC; cdr3_aa: CASSPPKGQGANEQFF
d_call: -; j_call: TRBJ2-6; v_call: TRBV30; clone_size: few; cdr3_nt: TGTGCCTCTGACAGGTCTGGGGCCAACGTCCTGACTTTC; cdr3_aa: CASDRSGANVLTF
d_call: TRBD1; j_call: TRBJ2-2; v_call: TRBV6-1; clone_size: -; cdr3_nt: TGTGCCAGCACTGAACAGGGGGTAGGAACCGGGGAGCTGTTTTTT; cdr3_aa: CASTEQGVGTGELFF
d_call: TRBD2; j_call: TRBJ2-3; v_call: TRBV4-2; clone_size: -; cdr3_nt: TGTGCCAGCAGCCAAGCTAGCGGGAGTCCTGATACGCAGTATTTT; cdr3_aa: CASSQASGSPDTQYF
d_call: TRBD1; j_call: TRBJ2-3; v_call: TRBV6-5; clone_size: -; cdr3_nt: TGTGCCAGCAGTAAACCCCGGGACAGGTCAGGTGCGCAGTATTTT; cdr3_aa: CASSKPRDRSGAQYF
d_call: -; j_call: TRBJ2-4; v_call: TRBV30; clone_size: few; cdr3_nt: TGTGCCTGGGGAAGGGTGTCGGGAATTCAGTACTTC; cdr3_aa: CAWGRVSGIQYF
d_call: TRBD1; j_call: TRBJ1-6; v_call: TRBV2; clone_size: -; cdr3_nt: TGTGCCAGCAGTGATCGGCCAGGGGGGAATTCACCCCTCCACTTT; cdr3_aa: CASSDRPGGNSPLHF
d_call: -; j_call: TRBJ2-7; v_call: TRBV6-1; clone_size: -; cdr3_nt: TGTGCCAGCAGTGAAGTGTTAGCACCCCCCGGCGTCTTC; cdr3_aa: CASSEVLAPPGVF
d_call: -; j_call: TRBJ1-5; v_call: TRBV18; clone_size: -; cdr3_nt: TGTGCCAGCTCACCACGGAGGTTCGATCAGCCCCAGCATTTT; cdr3_aa: CASSPRRFDQPQHF
d_call: TRBD2; j_call: TRBJ2-1; v_call: TRBV6-6; clone_size: -; cdr3_nt: TGTGCCAGCAGTTACGGACTAGCGAGCTCCTACAATGAGCAGTTCTTC; cdr3_aa: CASSYGLASSYNEQFF
d_call: TRBD1; j_call: TRBJ2-6; v_call: TRBV4-1; clone_size: -; cdr3_nt: TGCGCCAGCAGCCACCCGACAGGGGACCCCACCAACGTCCTGACTTTC; cdr3_aa: CASSHPTGDPTNVLTF
d_call: -; j_call: TRBJ2-5; v_call: TRBV5-6; clone_size: -; cdr3_nt: TGTGCCAGCAGCTTGCGGGACTGGTACCAAGAGACCCAGTACTTC; cdr3_aa: CASSLRDWYQETQYF
d_call: TRBD1; j_call: TRBJ2-5; v_call: TRBV7-8; clone_size: -; cdr3_nt: TGTGCCAGCAGCTTTAGGGGACAGGCTTATCGGGAGACCCAGTACTTC; cdr3_aa: CASSFRGQAYRETQYF
d_call: TRBD1; j_call: TRBJ1-1; v_call: TRBV27; clone_size: -; cdr3_nt: TGTGCCAGCAGTTCCACACCGGACAGGGATTGGACTGAAGCTTTCTTT; cdr3_aa: CASSSTPDRDWTEAFF
d_call: -; j_call: TRBJ1-6; v_call: TRBV30; clone_size: -; cdr3_nt: TGTGCCTGGAGCGGGGGACATAATTCACCCCTCCACTTT; cdr3_aa: CAWSGGHNSPLHF
d_call: TRBD2; j_call: TRBJ2-1; v_call: TRBV16; clone_size: -; cdr3_nt: TGTGCCAGCAGCCAGGGGACTAGCGGGACGCATGAGCAGTTCTTC; cdr3_aa: CASSQGTSGTHEQFF
d_call: TRBD2; j_call: TRBJ2-1; v_call: TRBV4-1; clone_size: -; cdr3_nt: TGCGCCAGCAGCCAAGATCCTAGCGGGGGGGCCTCAAGTGAGCAGTTCTTC; cdr3_aa: CASSQDPSGGASSEQFF
d_call: TRBD2; j_call: TRBJ2-7; v_call: TRBV2; clone_size: -; cdr3_nt: TGTGCCAGCAGCGATGGACTAGCGGGGGGGGTTAACTACGAGCAGTACTTC; cdr3_aa: CASSDGLAGGVNYEQYF
d_call: TRBD1; j_call: TRBJ2-7; v_call: TRBV30; clone_size: -; cdr3_nt: TGTGCCTGGACACAGGGGGCCTACGAGCAGTACTTC; cdr3_aa: CAWTQGAYEQYF
d_call: -; j_call: TRBJ1-1; v_call: TRBV7-9; clone_size: -; cdr3_nt: TGTGCCAGCAGCTTTCCAGTGGGGGGGACGGGAGCTTTCTTT; cdr3_aa: CASSFPVGGTGAFF
d_call: -; j_call: TRBJ2-7; v_call: TRBV29-1; clone_size: -; cdr3_nt: TGCAGCGTTGTAAGAGGCCTCACCTACGAGCAGTACTTC; cdr3_aa: CSVVRGLTYEQYF
d_call: -; j_call: TRBJ2-1; v_call: TRBV9; clone_size: -; cdr3_nt: TGTGCCAGCAGCAAAGATACGACAGCTTCCCCGTTCTTC; cdr3_aa: CASSKDTTASPFF
d_call: -; j_call: TRBJ1-3; v_call: TRBV6-5; clone_size: -; cdr3_nt: TGTGCCAGCAGTTATGGGTTAATCGGAGTTGGCAACACCATATATTTT; cdr3_aa: CASSYGLIGVGNTIYF
d_call: -; j_call: TRBJ1-2; v_call: TRBV10-3; clone_size: -; cdr3_nt: TGTGCCATCAGGGAATCGGGACTCAGATATGGCTACACCTTC; cdr3_aa: CAIRESGLRYGYTF
d_call: TRBD2; j_call: TRBJ2-1; v_call: TRBV15; clone_size: few; cdr3_nt: TGTGCCACCAGTAATAGCGGGAGGGCTGTAGGCAATGAGCAGTTCTTC; cdr3_aa: CATSNSGRAVGNEQFF
d_call: TRBD1; j_call: TRBJ1-5; v_call: TRBV14; clone_size: -; cdr3_nt: TGTGCCAGCAGCCCCCACTTACGGACAGGGACAGATCAGCCCCAGCATTTT; cdr3_aa: CASSPHLRTGTDQPQHF